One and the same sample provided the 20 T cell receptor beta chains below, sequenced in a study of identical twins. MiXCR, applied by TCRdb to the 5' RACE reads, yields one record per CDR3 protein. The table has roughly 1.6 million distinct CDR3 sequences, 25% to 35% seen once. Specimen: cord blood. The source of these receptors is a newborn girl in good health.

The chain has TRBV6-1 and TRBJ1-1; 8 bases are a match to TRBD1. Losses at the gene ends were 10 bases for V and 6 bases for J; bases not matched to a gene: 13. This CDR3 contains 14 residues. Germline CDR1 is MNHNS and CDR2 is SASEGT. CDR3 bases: TGTGCCATAAGTCACGTGACAGGGGATCCTGAAGCTTTCTTT. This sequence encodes CAISHVTGDPEAFF.

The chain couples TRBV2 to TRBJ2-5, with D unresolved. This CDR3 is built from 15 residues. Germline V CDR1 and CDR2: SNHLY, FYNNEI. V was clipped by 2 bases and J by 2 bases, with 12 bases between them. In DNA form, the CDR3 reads TGTGCCAGCAGTGAAATGCGCCGGGCACAAGAGACCCAGTACTTC. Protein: CASSEMRRAQETQYF.

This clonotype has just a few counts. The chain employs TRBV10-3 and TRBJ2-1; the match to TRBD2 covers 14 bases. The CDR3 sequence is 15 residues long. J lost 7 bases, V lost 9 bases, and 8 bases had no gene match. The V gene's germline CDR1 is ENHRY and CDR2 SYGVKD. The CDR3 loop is CAITNRLAGGNEQFF. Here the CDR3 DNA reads TGTGCCATTACAAACCGACTAGCGGGAGGGAATGAGCAGTTCTTC.

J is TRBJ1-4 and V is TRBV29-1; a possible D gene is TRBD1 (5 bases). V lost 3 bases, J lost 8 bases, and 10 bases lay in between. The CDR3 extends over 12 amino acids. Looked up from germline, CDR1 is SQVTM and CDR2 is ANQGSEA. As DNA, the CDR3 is TGCAGCGTTGATCAGGGCGGGGAAAAACTGTTTTTT. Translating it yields CSVDQGGEKLFF.

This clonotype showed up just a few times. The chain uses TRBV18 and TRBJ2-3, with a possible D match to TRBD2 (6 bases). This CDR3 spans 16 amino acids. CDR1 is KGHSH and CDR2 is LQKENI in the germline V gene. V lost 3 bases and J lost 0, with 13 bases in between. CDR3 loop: CASSPILAPSTDTQYF. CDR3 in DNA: TGTGCCAGCTCACCGATACTAGCCCCTAGCACAGATACGCAGTATTTT.

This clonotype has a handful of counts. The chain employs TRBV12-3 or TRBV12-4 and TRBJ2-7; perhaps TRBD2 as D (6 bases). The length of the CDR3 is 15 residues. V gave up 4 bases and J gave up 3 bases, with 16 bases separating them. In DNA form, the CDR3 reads TGTGCCAGCAGTTGGTGGAGGGTGGGTGTCTACGAGCAGTACTTC. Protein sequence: CASSWWRVGVYEQYF.

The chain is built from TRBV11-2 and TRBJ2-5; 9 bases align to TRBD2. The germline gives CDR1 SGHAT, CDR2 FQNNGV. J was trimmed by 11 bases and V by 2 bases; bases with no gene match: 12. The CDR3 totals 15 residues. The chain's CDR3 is CASSLRVAGERKQYF. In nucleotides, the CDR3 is TGTGCCAGCAGCTTAAGGGTAGCGGGAGAAAGGAAGCAGTACTTC.

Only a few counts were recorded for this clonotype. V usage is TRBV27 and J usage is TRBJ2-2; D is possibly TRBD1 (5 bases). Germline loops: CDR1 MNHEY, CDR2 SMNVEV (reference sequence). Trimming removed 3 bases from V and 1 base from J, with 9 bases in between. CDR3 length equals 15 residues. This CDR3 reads CASSFSRVNTGELFF. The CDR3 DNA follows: TGTGCCAGCAGTTTTTCCAGGGTGAACACCGGGGAGCTGTTTTTT.

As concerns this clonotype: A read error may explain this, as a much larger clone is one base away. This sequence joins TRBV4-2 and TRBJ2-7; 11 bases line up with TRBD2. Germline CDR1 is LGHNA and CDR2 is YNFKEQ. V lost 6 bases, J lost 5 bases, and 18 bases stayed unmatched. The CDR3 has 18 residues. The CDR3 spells CASSLLPTTSGSPHEQYF. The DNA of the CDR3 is TGTGCCAGCAGTCTACTACCTACCACTAGCGGGAGCCCCCACGAGCAGTACTTC.

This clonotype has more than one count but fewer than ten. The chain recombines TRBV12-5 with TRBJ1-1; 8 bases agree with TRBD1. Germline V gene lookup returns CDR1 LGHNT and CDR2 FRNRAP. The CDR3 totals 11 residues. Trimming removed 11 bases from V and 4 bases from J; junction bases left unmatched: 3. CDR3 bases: TGTGCTTCGGGGACAGGCACTGAAGCTTTCTTT. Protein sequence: CASGTGTEAFF.

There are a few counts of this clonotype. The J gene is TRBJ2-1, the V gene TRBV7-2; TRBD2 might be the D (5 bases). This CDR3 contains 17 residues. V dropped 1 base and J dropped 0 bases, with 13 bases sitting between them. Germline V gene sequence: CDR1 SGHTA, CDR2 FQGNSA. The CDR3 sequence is CASSLVRLPSSYNEQFF. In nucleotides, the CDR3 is TGTGCCAGCAGCTTAGTGAGACTACCGAGCTCCTACAATGAGCAGTTCTTC.

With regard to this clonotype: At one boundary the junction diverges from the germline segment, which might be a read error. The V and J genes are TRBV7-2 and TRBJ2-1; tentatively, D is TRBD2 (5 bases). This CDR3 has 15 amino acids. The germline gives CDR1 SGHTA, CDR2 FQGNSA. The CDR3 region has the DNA TGTGCCAGCAGGCCAGCGGCCTGGTTATACAGTGAGCAGTTCTTC. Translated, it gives CASRPAAWLYSEQFF. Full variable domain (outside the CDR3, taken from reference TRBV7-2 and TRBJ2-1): GAGVSQSPSNKVTEKGKDVELRCDPISGHTALYWYRQSLGQGLEFLIYFQGNSAPDKSGLPSDRFSAERTGGSVSTLTIQRTQQEDSAVYLCASRPAAWLYSEQFFGPGTRLTVL.

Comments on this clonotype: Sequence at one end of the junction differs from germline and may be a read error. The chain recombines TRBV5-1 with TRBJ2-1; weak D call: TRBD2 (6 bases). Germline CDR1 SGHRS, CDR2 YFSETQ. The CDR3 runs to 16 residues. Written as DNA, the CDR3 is TGCGCCAGCGGCTTGGGCCTAGCGTCTTCCTACAATGAGCAGTTCTTC. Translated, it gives CASGLGLASSYNEQFF.

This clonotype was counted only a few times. CDR3 bases: TGCAGTGCTAGAGAACCGACTAGCTTCAATGAGCAGTTCTTC. It yields the protein CSAREPTSFNEQFF. The rearrangement uses TRBV20-1 and TRBJ2-1; 7 bases map to TRBD2. CDR1 DFQATT and CDR2 SNEGSKA come from the germline V gene (reference sequence). The CDR3 covers 14 residues. Unmatched junction bases numbered 5, after V lost 0 bases and J lost 6 bases.

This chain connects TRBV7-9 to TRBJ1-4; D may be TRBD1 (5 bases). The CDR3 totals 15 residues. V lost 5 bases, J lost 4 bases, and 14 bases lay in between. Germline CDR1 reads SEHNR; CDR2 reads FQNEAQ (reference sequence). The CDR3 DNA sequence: TGTGCCAGCAGCCCCGTAGGGGCCGGTAATGAAAAACTGTTTTTT. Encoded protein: CASSPVGAGNEKLFF. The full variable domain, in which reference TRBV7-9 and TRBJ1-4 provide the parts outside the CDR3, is DTGVSQNPRHKITKRGQNVTFRCDPISEHNRLYWYRQTLGQGPEFLTYFQNEAQLEKSRLLSDRFSAERPKGSFSTLEIQRTEQGDSAMYLCASSPVGAGNEKLFFGSGTQLSVL.

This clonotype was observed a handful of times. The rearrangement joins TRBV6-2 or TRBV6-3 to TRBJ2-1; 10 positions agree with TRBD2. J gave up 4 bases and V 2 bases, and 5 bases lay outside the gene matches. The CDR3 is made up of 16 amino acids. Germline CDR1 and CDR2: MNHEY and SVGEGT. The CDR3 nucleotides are TGTGCCAGCAGTTACCCACCTAGCGGGAGTTACAATGAGCAGTTCTTC. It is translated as CASSYPPSGSYNEQFF.

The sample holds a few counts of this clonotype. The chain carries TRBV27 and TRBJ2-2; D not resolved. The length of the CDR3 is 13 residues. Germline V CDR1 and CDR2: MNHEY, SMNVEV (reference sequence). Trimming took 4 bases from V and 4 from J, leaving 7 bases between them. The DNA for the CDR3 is TGTGCCAGCAGTTACGAGCTCACCGGGGAGCTGTTTTTT. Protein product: CASSYELTGELFF.

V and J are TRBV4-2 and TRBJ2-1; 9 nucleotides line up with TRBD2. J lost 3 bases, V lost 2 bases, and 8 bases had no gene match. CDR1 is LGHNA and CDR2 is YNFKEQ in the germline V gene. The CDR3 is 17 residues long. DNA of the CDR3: TGTGCCAGCAGCCAACGTGATGGTAGCGGGGGCTACAATGAGCAGTTCTTC. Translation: CASSQRDGSGGYNEQFF.

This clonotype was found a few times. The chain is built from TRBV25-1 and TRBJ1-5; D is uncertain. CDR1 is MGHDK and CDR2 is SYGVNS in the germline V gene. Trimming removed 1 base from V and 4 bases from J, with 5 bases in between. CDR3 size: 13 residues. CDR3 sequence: CASSEFENQPQHF. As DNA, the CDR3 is TGTGCCAGCAGTGAATTCGAGAATCAGCCCCAGCATTTT.

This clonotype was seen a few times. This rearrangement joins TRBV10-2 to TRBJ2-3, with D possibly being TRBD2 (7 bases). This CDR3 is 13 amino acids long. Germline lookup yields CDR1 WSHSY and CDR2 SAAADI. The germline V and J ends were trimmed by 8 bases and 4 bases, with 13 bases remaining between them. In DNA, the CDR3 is TGCGCCAGCCAGGGGCTAGCGGCAGATACGCAGTATTTT. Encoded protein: CASQGLAADTQYF.